This TCR beta chain was captured in a study of T cells in Graves' hyperthyroidism and ophthalmopathy. The sample of blood was obtained at first hyperthyroidism diagnosis (before any ophthalmopathy symptoms). RNA transcripts served as the template for amplifying TCR beta CDR3 regions. An initial round of RT-PCR targeting the TCR CDR3 relied on the HTBI primer set. TCRdb reanalysed the multiplex PCR reads using MiXCR and keeps one entry per CDR3 protein. This sample yields under 300,000 distinct CDR3 sequences, of which less than 30% are seen a single time; roughly a quarter belongs to the top ten. Ten or more counts support this clonotype. There are 13 residues in the CDR3. V was pared by 3 bases and J by 6 bases, with 12 bases between. Germline CDR1 is MDHEN and CDR2 is SYDVKM.

Source material: blood. The source of this sequence is a man aged 40-50 years with Graves' hyperthyroidism that later progressed to Graves' ophthalmopathy. The V and J genes are TRBV28 and TRBJ2-7; D uncertain. CDR3 sequence: CASSLTSPPEQYF. CDR3 nucleotide sequence: TGTGCCAGCAGTTTGACATCCCCACCCGAGCAGTACTTC.